This is a list of T cell receptor beta chains from one sample in a study of cytomegalovirus exposure and HLA in healthy donors. Profiled with immunoSEQ multiplex PCR; TCRdb holds only in-frame clones, not every one. The sample yields around 90,000 clones, 75% to 90% seen once. The sequencing sample was made of PBMCs. These receptors all come from a man in his forties or fifties in good health and CMV-seropositive. The CDR3 runs from the conserved cysteine through the conserved F or W. Each record gives: clone size, V gene, D gene, J gene, CDR3 protein, CDR3 DNA. The D gene is left open where the match is weak. Not all rows give a size; the values are once, few, many and, for expanded clones, a class.

.	TRBV7-9	.	TRBJ1-6	CASSVEGQSPLHF	TGTGCCAGCAGCGTGGAGGGCCAATCACCCCTCCACTTT
.	TRBV21-1	.	TRBJ2-2	CASSKRSANTGELFF	TGTGCCAGCAGCAAAAGGAGCGCGAACACCGGGGAGCTGTTTTTT
.	TRBV5-1	TRBD1	TRBJ2-1	CATGTEYNEQFF	TGCGCCACCGGGACAGAGTACAATGAGCAGTTCTTC
few	TRBV15	TRBD1	TRBJ1-1	CATSRTPQGANTEAFF	TGTGCCACCAGCAGGACCCCCCAGGGGGCGAACACTGAAGCTTTCTTT
.	TRBV4-2	TRBD1	TRBJ1-1	CASSQDGQGDMNTEAFF	TGTGCCAGCAGCCAAGACGGACAGGGAGACATGAACACTGAAGCTTTCTTT
.	TRBV19	TRBD1	TRBJ1-2	CASSPRTGGEGGYTF	TGTGCCAGTAGTCCCCGGACAGGGGGCGAAGGTGGCTACACCTTC
.	TRBV6-1	TRBD2	TRBJ2-3	CASSRTSGTDTQYF	TGTGCCAGCAGTAGGACTAGCGGCACAGATACGCAGTATTTT
.	TRBV7-6	TRBD1	TRBJ1-4	CASSSGQGVGEKLFF	TGTGCCAGCAGCTCCGGACAGGGCGTTGGGGAAAAACTGTTTTTT
.	TRBV7-9	TRBD1	TRBJ2-2	CASRDTGVRELFF	TGTGCCAGCAGAGACACAGGGGTACGGGAGCTGTTTTTT
.	TRBV6-5	.	TRBJ1-1	CASSYRGAGTEAFF	TGTGCCAGCAGTTATAGGGGCGCGGGAACTGAAGCTTTCTTT
.	TRBV30	.	TRBJ1-6	CAWSGQYNSPLHF	TGTGCCTGGAGTGGACAGTATAATTCACCCCTCCACTTT
.	TRBV23-1	.	TRBJ1-6	CASSQANSPLHF	TGCGCCAGCAGTCAAGCGAATTCACCCCTCCACTTT
.	TRBV11-3	TRBD1	TRBJ2-1	CASSLGQGSYNEQFF	TGTGCCAGCAGCTTGGGACAGGGTTCCTACAATGAGCAGTTCTTC
.	TRBV11-1	TRBD2	TRBJ2-3	CASSLHVTSGSVGTDTQYF	TGTGCCAGCAGCTTACACGTAACTAGCGGGAGCGTGGGCACAGATACGCAGTATTTT
once	TRBV4-2	.	TRBJ2-3	CASSQRGGPADTQYF	TGTGCCAGCAGCCAAAGGGGGGGCCCCGCAGATACGCAGTATTTT
.	TRBV29-1	TRBD2	TRBJ2-1	CSVERPGLANSYNEQFF	TGCAGCGTTGAACGACCGGGACTAGCGAATTCCTACAATGAGCAGTTCTTC
.	TRBV7-8	.	TRBJ2-7	CASSLGVSGNYEQYF	TGTGCCAGCAGCTTAGGAGTTAGCGGAAACTACGAGCAGTACTTC
.	TRBV7-9	TRBD2	TRBJ2-3	CASVRAGGTSDTQYF	TGTGCCAGCGTTCGGGCGGGGGGTACGTCAGATACGCAGTATTTT
.	TRBV7-9	TRBD1	TRBJ2-2	CASSMDRAGELFF	TGTGCCAGCAGCATGGACAGGGCCGGGGAGCTGTTTTTT
.	TRBV28	TRBD2	TRBJ2-7	CASRGGAGEQYF	TGTGCCAGCCGGGGGGGGGCGGGGGAGCAGTACTTC
.	TRBV28	.	TRBJ1-3	CASSPLFGVSGNTIYF	TGTGCCAGCAGTCCACTCTTCGGGGTCTCTGGAAACACCATATATTTT
.	TRBV5-6	TRBD2	TRBJ2-7	CASSLAASSGLDSYEQYF	TGTGCCAGCAGCTTGGCCGCCTCTAGCGGTTTGGATTCCTACGAGCAGTACTTC
.	TRBV6-5	.	TRBJ1-2	CASSLVQGNYGYTF	TGTGCCAGCAGCCTCGTCCAGGGGAACTATGGCTACACCTTC
.	TRBV19	.	TRBJ1-1	CASTRGRLEAFF	TGTGCCAGTACCCGTGGCAGACTTGAAGCTTTCTTT
.	TRBV9	.	TRBJ2-7	CASSVGQTASYEQYF	TGTGCCAGCAGCGTAGGACAAACAGCCTCCTACGAGCAGTACTTC
.	TRBV4-1	TRBD1	TRBJ1-2	CASSQAPLTGVYGYTF	TGCGCCAGCAGCCAAGCTCCACTGACAGGGGTGTATGGCTACACCTTC
once	TRBV4-1	.	TRBJ1-5	CASSQGQGGSNQPQHF	TGCGCCAGCAGCCAAGGGCAGGGAGGGTCCAATCAGCCCCAGCATTTT
.	TRBV7-9	.	TRBJ1-2	CASSPFIERYGYTF	TGTGCCAGCAGCCCCTTCATAGAGCGGTATGGCTACACCTTC
.	TRBV29-1	.	TRBJ1-2	CSVDYWGEGGYTF	TGCAGCGTTGATTATTGGGGCGAAGGTGGCTACACCTTC
.	TRBV10-3	.	TRBJ1-5	CAIRDGDNLSNQPQHF	TGTGCCATCAGGGACGGGGACAACCTTAGCAATCAGCCCCAGCATTTT